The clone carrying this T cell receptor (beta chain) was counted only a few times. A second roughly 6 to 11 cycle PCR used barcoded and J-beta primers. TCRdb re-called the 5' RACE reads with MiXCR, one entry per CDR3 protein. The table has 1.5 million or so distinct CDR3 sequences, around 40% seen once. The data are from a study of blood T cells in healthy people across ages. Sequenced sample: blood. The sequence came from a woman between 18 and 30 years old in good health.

The CDR3 reads CSAFLESSGRSFGELFF. For the CDR3, the DNA is TGCAGCGCCTTTCTAGAGTCTAGCGGGAGGAGTTTTGGGGAGCTGTTTTTT. This rearrangement joins TRBV29-1 to TRBJ2-2, with TRBD2 matching over 11 bases. The CDR3 totals 17 residues. In germline, CDR1 is SQVTM, CDR2 ANQGSEA. Trimming cost V 7 bases and J 8 bases; bases outside gene matches: 18.